These T cell receptor beta chains were read from a single sample in a study of cytomegalovirus exposure and HLA in healthy donors. Some clones are missing from TCRdb's copy, which holds only in-frame ones; the method was immunoSEQ multiplex PCR. The sample lists about 110,000 clones; about 81% were seen once. Specimen: PBMCs. These receptors originate from a man aged 25 to 40 in good health and CMV-seropositive. Both conserved end residues are part of each CDR3. A D gene is named only where the DNA matches it firmly. The size of a clone is reported for some rows only, either as once, few or many, or as a class for expanded clones.

d_gene	abundance	len	j_gene	v_gene	CDR3aa	CDR3nt
-	-	13	TRBJ1-2	TRBV30	CAWARGPFYGYTF	TGTGCCTGGGCCAGGGGTCCCTTCTATGGCTACACCTTC
-	-	13	TRBJ2-1	TRBV18	CASSPGRADEQFF	TGTGCCAGCTCACCGGGCAGGGCGGATGAGCAGTTCTTC
-	-	16	TRBJ2-5	TRBV18	CASSPPGLSLQETQYF	TGTGCCAGCTCTCCCCCCGGACTTTCTTTGCAGGAGACCCAGTACTTC
-	-	12	TRBJ2-2	TRBV11-3	CASSRTAGELFF	TGTGCCAGCAGCCGGACAGCCGGGGAGCTGTTTTTT
-	-	14	TRBJ1-1	TRBV9	CASSVELWNTEAFF	TGTGCCAGCAGCGTAGAGCTCTGGAACACTGAAGCTTTCTTT
-	-	13	TRBJ1-2	TRBV19	CASSGDKNYGYTF	TGTGCCAGCTCCGGCGACAAGAACTATGGCTACACCTTC
-	-	14	TRBJ2-7	TRBV2	CASDPGLISYEQYF	TGTGCCAGCGACCCGGGGTTGATCTCCTACGAGCAGTACTTC
TRBD1	-	17	TRBJ1-4	TRBV7-9	CASRQNLGTGLNEKLFF	TGTGCCAGCAGGCAAAATCTCGGGACAGGGTTAAATGAAAAACTGTTTTTT
-	-	14	TRBJ2-6	TRBV2	CASIYSPGANGLTF	TGTGCCAGCATTTACAGCCCTGGGGCCAACGGCCTGACTTTC
-	-	11	TRBJ1-2	TRBV7-8	CASSSGYGYTF	TGTGCCAGCAGCTCCGGCTATGGCTACACCTTC
-	few	12	TRBJ2-2	TRBV30	CAWNTNTGELFF	TGTGCCTGGAACACAAACACCGGGGAGCTGTTTTTT
-	-	15	TRBJ1-1	TRBV9	CASSQSHRWDTEAFF	TGTGCCAGCAGCCAGAGCCACAGGTGGGACACTGAAGCTTTCTTT
TRBD2	-	15	TRBJ2-1	TRBV13	CASSSGLAGGREQFF	TGTGCCAGCAGCTCGGGACTAGCGGGGGGGCGAGAGCAGTTCTTC
TRBD1	-	13	TRBJ1-1	TRBV7-9	CASGGQVNTEAFF	TGTGCCAGCGGAGGACAGGTGAACACTGAAGCTTTCTTT
TRBD1	-	14	TRBJ2-7	TRBV30	CAWRATGTGYEQYF	TGTGCCTGGAGAGCAACCGGGACAGGCTACGAGCAGTACTTC
-	-	15	TRBJ2-1	TRBV6-1	CASSDLAGAPKEQFF	TGTGCCAGCAGTGACCTGGCGGGGGCCCCCAAAGAGCAGTTCTTC
-	-	11	TRBJ2-7	TRBV2	CASSAGGEQYF	TGTGCCAGCAGTGCAGGGGGGGAGCAGTACTTC
TRBD1	once	15	TRBJ2-7	TRBV9	CASSARRDRAYEQYF	TGTGCCAGCAGCGCCCGCCGGGACAGGGCCTACGAGCAGTACTTC
-	few	15	TRBJ1-2	TRBV7-8	CASSQEYDRNYGYTF	TGTGCCAGCAGCCAAGAATATGACAGGAACTATGGCTACACCTTC
TRBD1	-	15	TRBJ1-1	TRBV18	CASSFGQVPNTEAFF	TGTGCCAGCTCATTCGGACAGGTGCCGAACACTGAAGCTTTCTTT
TRBD1	-	15	TRBJ1-2	TRBV27	CASSLTSGTGNGYTF	TGTGCCAGCAGTTTAACTTCCGGGACAGGGAATGGCTACACCTTC
TRBD1	-	16	TRBJ2-1	TRBV10-2	CASSEGGQGVIYEQFF	TGCGCCAGCAGTGAAGGAGGACAGGGGGTAATCTATGAGCAGTTCTTC
-	-	13	TRBJ2-7	TRBV19	CASSISPAYEQYF	TGTGCCAGTAGTATCTCCCCCGCCTACGAGCAGTACTTC
TRBD1	-	16	TRBJ2-6	TRBV15	CATSRDRGSGANVLTF	TGTGCCACCAGCAGGGACAGGGGCTCTGGGGCCAACGTCCTGACTTTC
-	-	14	TRBJ2-1	TRBV5-6	CASSLAQAPNEQFF	TGTGCCAGCAGCTTGGCCCAGGCTCCCAATGAGCAGTTCTTC
-	-	13	TRBJ1-5	TRBV7-5	CVRSRRGGQPQHF	TGTGTCAGAAGCCGGCGCGGGGGCCAGCCCCAGCATTTT
TRBD1	-	18	TRBJ2-7	TRBV27	CASRRGPARDRGLSEQYF	TGTGCCAGCCGTCGAGGACCCGCCCGGGACAGGGGGCTATCCGAGCAGTACTTC
TRBD1	-	21	TRBJ1-4	TRBV7-8	CASSLEFTGDAPVATNEKLFF	TGTGCCAGCAGCTTAGAGTTCACAGGGGACGCACCAGTTGCAACTAATGAAAAACTGTTTTTT
-	-	14	TRBJ2-6	TRBV2	CASRQGPGANGLTF	TGTGCCAGCAGGCAGGGCCCTGGGGCCAACGGCCTGACTTTC
-	few	14	TRBJ1-1	TRBV2	CASSVFPGGTEAFF	TGTGCCAGCAGTGTCTTCCCGGGAGGCACTGAAGCTTTCTTT
-	once	13	TRBJ2-5	TRBV2	CASSVLVGETQYF	TGTGCCAGCAGTGTACTAGTCGGGGAGACCCAGTACTTC
-	few	14	TRBJ1-2	TRBV7-8	CASSLLGHNYGYTF	TGTGCCAGCAGCTTACTCGGTCATAACTATGGCTACACCTTC
-	-	14	TRBJ2-6	TRBV9	CASSEYSGANGLTF	TGTGCCAGCAGCGAATACTCTGGGGCCAACGGCCTGACTTTC
-	-	15	TRBJ1-1	TRBV9	CASSVDLGGGTEAFF	TGTGCCAGCAGCGTAGATCTGGGGGGGGGCACTGAAGCTTTCTTT
-	-	13	TRBJ1-5	TRBV27	CASTRGPNWPQHF	TGTGCCAGTACCAGGGGTCCTAATTGGCCCCAGCATTTT
TRBD1	-	17	TRBJ1-2	TRBV5-4	CASSPGTGPSGANGYTF	TGTGCCAGCAGCCCCGGGACAGGGCCGTCGGGAGCGAATGGCTACACCTTC
TRBD1	-	14	TRBJ1-5	TRBV6-5	CASSETGVLGPQHF	TGTGCCAGCAGTGAGACAGGGGTATTAGGGCCCCAGCATTTT
-	-	13	TRBJ1-2	TRBV6-5	CASSYDSYYGYTF	TGTGCCAGCAGTTACGACAGCTACTATGGCTACACCTTC
-	-	13	TRBJ2-5	TRBV10-2	CASSSTERETQYF	TGCGCCAGCAGCTCGACAGAGAGAGAGACCCAGTACTTC
-	-	15	TRBJ1-2	TRBV5-6	CASSLAGRANYGYTF	TGTGCCAGCAGCTTGGCCGGGAGGGCCAACTATGGCTACACCTTC
-	-	16	TRBJ2-5	TRBV7-9	CASSLNFSRGVKTQYF	TGTGCCAGCAGCTTAAATTTCAGCAGGGGGGTTAAGACCCAGTACTTC
-	-	13	TRBJ1-1	TRBV18	CASSTGQNTEAFF	TGTGCCAGCTCAACCGGACAGAACACTGAAGCTTTCTTT
TRBD1	-	15	TRBJ1-2	TRBV5-1	CASSASGGAPHGYTF	TGCGCCAGCAGCGCCTCAGGGGGCGCCCCTCATGGCTACACCTTC
-	few	12	TRBJ1-4	TRBV7-9	CSSTPTNEKLFF	TGTTCCAGTACACCAACTAATGAAAAACTGTTTTTT
TRBD2	-	14	TRBJ2-5	TRBV7-8	CASSARGLGETQYF	TGTGCCAGCAGCGCCAGGGGACTAGGGGAGACCCAGTACTTC
-	-	14	TRBJ2-5	TRBV5-1	CASSGGTFQETQYF	TGCGCCAGCAGCGGAGGAACCTTCCAAGAGACCCAGTACTTC
-	-	12	TRBJ2-1	TRBV6-4	CASSDYNNEQFF	TGTGCCAGCAGTGACTACAACAATGAGCAGTTCTTC
-	once	11	TRBJ2-1	TRBV20-1	CSAMDYHEQFF	TGCAGTGCGATGGACTACCACGAGCAGTTCTTC
TRBD1	-	16	TRBJ1-6	TRBV19	CASSDRAGSYNSPLHF	TGTGCCAGTAGCGACAGGGCGGGCTCCTATAATTCACCCCTCCACTTT
-	-	14	TRBJ2-2	TRBV7-2	CASSLGQGNGELFF	TGTGCCAGCAGCTTAGGCCAGGGGAACGGGGAGCTGTTTTTT
TRBD1	-	16	TRBJ2-1	TRBV14	CASSHLDRATYNEQFF	TGTGCCAGCAGCCACCTCGACAGGGCTACCTACAATGAGCAGTTCTTC
-	once	11	TRBJ2-3	TRBV2	CASSASDTQYF	TGTGCCAGCAGTGCTTCAGATACGCAGTATTTT
-	-	14	TRBJ1-1	TRBV6-1	CASSELGPDTEAFF	TGTGCCAGCAGTGAACTGGGGCCGGACACTGAAGCTTTCTTT
-	-	17	TRBJ1-1	TRBV18	CASSPAAGQGWNTEAFF	TGTGCCAGCTCACCGGCGGCGGGCCAGGGGTGGAACACTGAAGCTTTCTTT
-	-	16	TRBJ1-6	TRBV6-5	CASSYSGGRINSPLHF	TGTGCCAGCAGTTACTCGGGGGGGCGCATAAATTCACCCCTCCACTTT
TRBD2	-	14	TRBJ2-5	TRBV30	CAWNPGGYQETQYF	TGTGCCTGGAATCCGGGGGGGTACCAAGAGACCCAGTACTTC
-	-	17	TRBJ2-2	TRBV9	CASSVREGAANTGELFF	TGTGCCAGCAGCGTACGGGAGGGGGCCGCGAACACCGGGGAGCTGTTTTTT
-	-	14	TRBJ1-1	TRBV5-6	CASSWGRVTTEAFF	TGTGCCAGCAGCTGGGGCAGGGTCACCACTGAAGCTTTCTTT
-	-	13	TRBJ2-7	TRBV14	CASSYGGLVEQYF	TGTGCCAGCAGCTACGGGGGACTGGTCGAGCAGTACTTC